The 3 T cell receptor beta chains below were found in one sample sequenced in a study of blood T cell repertoires in COVID-19. Only in-frame clones appear in the TCRdb table, and some are missing; sequencing was by immunoSEQ multiplex PCR. The table shows 280,000 or so clones, with 90% occurring only once. Sequences were obtained from PBMCs or T cells enriched from blood (not recorded which). All receptors derive from a woman aged 18-30 years with acute COVID-19.

The chain has TRBV19 and TRBJ2-3; D is possibly TRBD1 (6 bases). V gave up 5 bases and J gave up 11 bases, with 17 bases separating them. The CDR3 is 13 amino acids. CDR1 and CDR2 (germline): LNHDA, SQIVND (reference sequence). The CDR3: CASSAPGGARQYF. CDR3 bases: TGTGCCAGTAGTGCGCCTGGGGGCGCGAGGCAGTATTTT. Supplemented by reference TRBV19 and TRBJ2-3, the full variable domain reads DGGITQSPKYLFRKEGQNVTLSCEQNLNHDAMYWYRQDPGQGLRLIYYSQIVNDFQKGDIAEGYSVSREKKESFPLTVTSAQKNPTAFYLCASSAPGGARQYFGPGTRLTVL.

This clone has only one observation. This chain links TRBV6-5 with TRBJ1-5; D is perhaps TRBD1 (5 bases). CDR1 is MNHEY and CDR2 is SVGAGI in the germline V gene. The CDR3 length is 13 residues. V lost 7 bases, J lost 5 bases, and 12 bases lay in between. The CDR3 here is CASTQVRDQPQHF. The CDR3 nucleotides read TGTGCCAGCACACAGGTCCGCGATCAGCCCCAGCATTTT.

The chain employs TRBV11-2 and TRBJ2-3; no clear D. Germline CDR1 SGHAT, CDR2 FQNNGV. There are 12 residues in the CDR3. The V end was cut by 5 bases, the J end by 6 bases, with 9 bases between. CDR3 DNA: TGTGCCAGCAGCCCCGGTATGGATACGCAGTATTTT. Its translation: CASSPGMDTQYF. The variable domain in full, with the rest retrieved from reference TRBV11-2 and TRBJ2-3, is EAGVAQSPRYKIIEKRQSVAFWCNPISGHATLYWYQQILGQGPKLLIQFQNNGVVDDSQLPKDRFSAERLKGVDSTLKIQPAKLEDSAVYLCASSPGMDTQYFGPGTRLTVL.